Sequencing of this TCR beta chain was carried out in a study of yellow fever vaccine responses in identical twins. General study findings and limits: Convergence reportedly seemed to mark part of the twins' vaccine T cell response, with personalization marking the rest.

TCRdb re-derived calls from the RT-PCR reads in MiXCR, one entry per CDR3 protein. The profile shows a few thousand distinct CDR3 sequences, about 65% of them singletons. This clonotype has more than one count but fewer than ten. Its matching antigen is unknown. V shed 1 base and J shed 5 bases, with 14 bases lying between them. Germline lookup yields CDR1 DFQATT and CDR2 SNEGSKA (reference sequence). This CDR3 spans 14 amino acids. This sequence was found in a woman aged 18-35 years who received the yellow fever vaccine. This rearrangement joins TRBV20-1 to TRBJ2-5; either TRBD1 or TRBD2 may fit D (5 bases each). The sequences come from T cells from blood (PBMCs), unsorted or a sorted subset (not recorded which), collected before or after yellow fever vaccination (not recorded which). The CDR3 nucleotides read TGCAGTGCTAGAGGGGGGACGGTCCTGGAGACCCAGTACTTC. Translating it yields CSARGGTVLETQYF.